This T cell receptor (beta chain) emerged from a study of cytomegalovirus exposure and HLA in healthy donors. It was with 60 Vbeta and 13 Jbeta primers that the PCR ran. Sequencing was performed with immunoSEQ multiplex PCR; in TCRdb, only in-frame clones are kept and a portion is missing. The sample includes around 160,000 clones, roughly 71% of them seen just once. The V gene's germline CDR1 is GTSNPN and CDR2 SVGIG (reference sequence). The CDR3 consists of 16 residues. The V gene end was trimmed by 5 bases and the J gene end by 4 bases; junction bases not matched to a gene: 7. The clonotype originates from a male donor in good health and CMV-seropositive. The gene calls are TRBV30 and TRBJ2-1, with TRBD2 identical over 14 bases. The sequenced material came from PBMCs. The CDR3, as DNA: TGTGCCTGGGCCGGGACTAGCGGGGGAGCATACAATGAGCAGTTCTTC. Residues: CAWAGTSGGAYNEQFF. Using reference TRBV30 and TRBJ2-1 for the parts outside the CDR3, the full variable domain is SQTIHQWPATLVQPVGSPLSLECTVEGTSNPNLYWYRQAAGRGLQLLFYSVGIGQISSEVPQNLSASRPQDRQFILSSKKLLLSDSGFYLCAWAGTSGGAYNEQFFGPGTRLTVL.